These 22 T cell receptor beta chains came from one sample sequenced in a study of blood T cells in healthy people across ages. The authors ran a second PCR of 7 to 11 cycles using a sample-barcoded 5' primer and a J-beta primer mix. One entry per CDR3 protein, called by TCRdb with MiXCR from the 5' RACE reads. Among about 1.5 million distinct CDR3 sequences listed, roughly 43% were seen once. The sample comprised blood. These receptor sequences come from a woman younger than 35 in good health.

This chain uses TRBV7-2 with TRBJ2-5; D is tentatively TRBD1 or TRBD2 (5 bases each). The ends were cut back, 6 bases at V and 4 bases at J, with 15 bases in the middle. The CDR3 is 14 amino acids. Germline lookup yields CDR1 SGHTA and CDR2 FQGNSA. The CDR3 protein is CASSENRGAETQYF. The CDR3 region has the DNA TGTGCCAGCAGTGAAAATAGGGGAGCAGAGACCCAGTACTTC.

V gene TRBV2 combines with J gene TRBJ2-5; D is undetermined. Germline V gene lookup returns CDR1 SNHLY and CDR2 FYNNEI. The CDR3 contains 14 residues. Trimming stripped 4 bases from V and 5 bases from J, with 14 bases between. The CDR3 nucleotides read TGTGCCAGCAGTGGGGTCTCTGGCCGGGAGACCCAGTACTTC. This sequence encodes CASSGVSGRETQYF.

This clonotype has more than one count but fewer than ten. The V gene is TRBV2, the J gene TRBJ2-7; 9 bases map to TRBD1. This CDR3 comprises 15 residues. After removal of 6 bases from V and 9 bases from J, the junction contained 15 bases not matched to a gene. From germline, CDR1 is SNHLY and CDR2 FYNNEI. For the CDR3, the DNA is TGTGCCAGCAGGAGGGCGGGACAGGGTTTTTCGAGGCAGTACTTC. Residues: CASRRAGQGFSRQYF.

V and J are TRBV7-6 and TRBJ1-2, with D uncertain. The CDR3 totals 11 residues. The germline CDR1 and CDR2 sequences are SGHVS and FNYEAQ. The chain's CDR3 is CCGSCCYGYTF. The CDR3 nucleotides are TGTTGCGGGTCCTGTTGCTATGGCTACACCTTC. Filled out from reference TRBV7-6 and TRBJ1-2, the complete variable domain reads GAGVSQSPRYKVTKRGQDVALRCDPISGHVSLYWYRQALGQGPEFLTYFNYEAQQDKSGLPNDRFSAERPEGSISTLTIQRTEQRDSAMYRCCGSCCYGYTFGSGTRLTVV.

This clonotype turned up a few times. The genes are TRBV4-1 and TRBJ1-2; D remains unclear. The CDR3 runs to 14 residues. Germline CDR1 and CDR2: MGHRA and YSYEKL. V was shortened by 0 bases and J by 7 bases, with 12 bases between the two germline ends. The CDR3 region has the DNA TGCGCCAGCAGCCAAGATCGCGGGAGTCTTGGCTACACCTTC. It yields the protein CASSQDRGSLGYTF.

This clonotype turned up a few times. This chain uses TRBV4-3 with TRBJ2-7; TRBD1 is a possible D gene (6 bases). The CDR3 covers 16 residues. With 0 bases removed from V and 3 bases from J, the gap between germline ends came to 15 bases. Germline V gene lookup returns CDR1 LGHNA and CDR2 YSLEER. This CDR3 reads CASSQDVRQGHYEQYF. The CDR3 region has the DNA TGCGCCAGCAGCCAAGATGTCCGGCAGGGGCACTACGAGCAGTACTTC.

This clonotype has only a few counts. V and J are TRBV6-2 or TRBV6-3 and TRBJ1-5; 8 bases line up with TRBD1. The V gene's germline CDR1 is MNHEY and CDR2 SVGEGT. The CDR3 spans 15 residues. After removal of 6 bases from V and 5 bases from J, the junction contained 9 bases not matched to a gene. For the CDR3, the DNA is TGTGCCAGCAGGGGCGCCGGGACAGGCGATCAGCCCCAGCATTTT. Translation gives CASRGAGTGDQPQHF.

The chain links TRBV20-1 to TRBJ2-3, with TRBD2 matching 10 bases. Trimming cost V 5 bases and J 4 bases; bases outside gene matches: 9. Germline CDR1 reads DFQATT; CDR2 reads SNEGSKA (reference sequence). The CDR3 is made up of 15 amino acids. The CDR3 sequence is CSALMSSGRADTQYF. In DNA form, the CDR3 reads TGCAGTGCTTTAATGTCTAGCGGGAGAGCAGATACGCAGTATTTT.

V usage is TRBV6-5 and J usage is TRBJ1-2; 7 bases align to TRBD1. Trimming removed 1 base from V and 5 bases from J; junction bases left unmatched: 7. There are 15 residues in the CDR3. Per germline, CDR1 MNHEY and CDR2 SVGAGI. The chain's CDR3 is CASSYYGDSPYGYTF. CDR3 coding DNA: TGTGCCAGCAGTTACTACGGGGACAGCCCATATGGCTACACCTTC.

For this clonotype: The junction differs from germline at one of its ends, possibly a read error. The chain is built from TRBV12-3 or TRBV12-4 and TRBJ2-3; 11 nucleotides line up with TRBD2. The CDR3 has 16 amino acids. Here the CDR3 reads CASSFIAGGTSDAQYF. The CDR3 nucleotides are TGTGCCAGCAGTTTTATAGCGGGGGGGACTTCAGATGCGCAATATTTT.

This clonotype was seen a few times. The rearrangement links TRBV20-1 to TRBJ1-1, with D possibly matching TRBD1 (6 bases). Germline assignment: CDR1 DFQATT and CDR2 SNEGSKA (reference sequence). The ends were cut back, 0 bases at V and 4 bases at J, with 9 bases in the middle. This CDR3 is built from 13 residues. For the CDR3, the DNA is TGCAGTGCTAGAGAACAGGGCGTCACTGAAGCTTTCTTT. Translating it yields CSAREQGVTEAFF.

CDR3 nucleotides: TGCGCCGGCTCCCAAACAGGGCCCGCAGATACGCAGTATTTT. It translates to CAGSQTGPADTQYF. This chain uses TRBV5-1 with TRBJ2-3; TRBD1 is a possible D gene (6 bases). Trimming cost V 10 bases and J 4 bases, with 19 bases left between them. The CDR3 totals 14 residues. Germline V gives CDR1 SGHRS, CDR2 YFSETQ.

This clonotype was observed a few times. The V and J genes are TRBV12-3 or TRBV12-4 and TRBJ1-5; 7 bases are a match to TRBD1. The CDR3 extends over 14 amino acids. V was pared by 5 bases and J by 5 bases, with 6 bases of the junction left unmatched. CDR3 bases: TGTGCCAGCAGTCGGACAGGAGGACATCAGCCCCAGCATTTT. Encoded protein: CASSRTGGHQPQHF.

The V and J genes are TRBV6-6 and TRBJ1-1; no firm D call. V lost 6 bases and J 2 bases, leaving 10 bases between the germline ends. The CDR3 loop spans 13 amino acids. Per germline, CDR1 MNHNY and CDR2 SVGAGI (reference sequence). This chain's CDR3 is CASSWQINTEAFF. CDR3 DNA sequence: TGTGCCAGCAGCTGGCAGATTAACACTGAAGCTTTCTTT.

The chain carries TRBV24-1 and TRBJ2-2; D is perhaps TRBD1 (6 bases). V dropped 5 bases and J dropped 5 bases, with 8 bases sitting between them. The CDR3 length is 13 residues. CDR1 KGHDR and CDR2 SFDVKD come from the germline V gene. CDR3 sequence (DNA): TGTGCCACCAGTGCCAGGGGAACCGGGGAGCTGTTTTTT. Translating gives CATSARGTGELFF.

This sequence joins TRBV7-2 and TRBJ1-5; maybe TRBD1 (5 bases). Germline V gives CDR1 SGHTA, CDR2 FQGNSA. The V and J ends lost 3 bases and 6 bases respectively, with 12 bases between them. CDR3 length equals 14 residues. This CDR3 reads CASSLGGRAQPQHF. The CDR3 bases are TGTGCCAGCAGCTTGGGGGGACGAGCTCAGCCCCAGCATTTT.

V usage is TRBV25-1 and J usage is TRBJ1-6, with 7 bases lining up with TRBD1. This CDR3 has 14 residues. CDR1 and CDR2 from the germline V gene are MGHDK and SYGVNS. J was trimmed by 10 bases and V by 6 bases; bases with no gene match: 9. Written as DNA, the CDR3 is TGTGCCAGCAGGTCGACAGGGATCGACTCACCCCTCCACTTT. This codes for CASRSTGIDSPLHF. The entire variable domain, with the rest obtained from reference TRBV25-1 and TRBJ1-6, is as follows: EADIYQTPRYLVIGTGKKITLECSQTMGHDKMYWYQQDPGMELHLIHYSYGVNSTEKGDLSSESTVSRIRTEHFPLTLESARPSHTSQYLCASRSTGIDSPLHFGNGTRLTVT.

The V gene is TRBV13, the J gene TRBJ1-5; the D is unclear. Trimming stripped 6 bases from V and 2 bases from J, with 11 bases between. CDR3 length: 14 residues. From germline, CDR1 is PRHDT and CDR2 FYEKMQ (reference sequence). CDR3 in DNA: TGTGCCAGCAGACGCTCCGGACGCAATCAGCCCCAGCATTTT. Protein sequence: CASRRSGRNQPQHF.

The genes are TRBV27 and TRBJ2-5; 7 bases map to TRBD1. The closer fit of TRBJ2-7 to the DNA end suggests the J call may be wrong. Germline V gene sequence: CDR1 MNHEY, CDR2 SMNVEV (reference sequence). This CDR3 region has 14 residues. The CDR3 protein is CASSLGRGLSEQYF. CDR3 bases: TGTGCCAGCAGTTTGGGAAGGGGGCTTAGCGAGCAGTACTTC.

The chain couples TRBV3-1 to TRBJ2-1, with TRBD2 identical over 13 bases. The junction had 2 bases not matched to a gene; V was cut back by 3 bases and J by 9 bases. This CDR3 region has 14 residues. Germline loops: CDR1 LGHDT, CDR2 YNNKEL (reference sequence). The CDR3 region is CASSQGTSGIEQFF. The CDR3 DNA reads TGTGCCAGCAGCCAGGGGACTAGCGGGATTGAGCAGTTCTTC.

CDR3 region: CSASLAGVLAGEDTQYF. The CDR3 DNA reads TGCAGTGCTAGCCTCGCCGGGGTTCTAGCGGGAGAAGATACGCAGTATTTT. The rearrangement links TRBV20-1 to TRBJ2-3, with TRBD2 identical over 10 bases. V was pared by 3 bases and J by 5 bases, with 14 bases of the junction left unmatched. Germline V lookup: CDR1 DFQATT, CDR2 SNEGSKA (reference sequence). The CDR3 is made up of 17 amino acids.

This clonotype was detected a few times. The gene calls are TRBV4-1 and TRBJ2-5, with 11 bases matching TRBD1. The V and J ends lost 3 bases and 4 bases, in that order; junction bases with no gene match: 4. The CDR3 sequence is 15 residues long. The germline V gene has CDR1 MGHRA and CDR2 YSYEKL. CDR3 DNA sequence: TGCGCCAGCAGCCACGGACAGGGGGCAGGAGAGACCCAGTACTTC. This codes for CASSHGQGAGETQYF.